Sequencing of this T cell receptor beta chain was carried out in a study of blood T cell repertoires in COVID-19 (dated by TCRdb to 2019 to 2021). Broadly, across the study: Samples from collaborators originated in the United States, Italy and Spain and spanned both the acute and convalescent phases of COVID-19. The material from the prospective study consisted of cDNA or gDNA derived from T cells, B-cell-depleted T cells, or PBMCs. Subjects who had been exposed to COVID-19, were actively infected with it, or had recovered from it provided the deeply sampled blood TCRbeta repertoires that made up the dataset. The repertoires were made available in a free public database intended to serve as a resource for research on the immune response to SARS-CoV-2. Samples were obtained from the ongoing ImmuneRACE study (first 160 participants) and from 1,000 to 1,500 subjects provided by 6 global collaborators. A de-identified subject ID, COVID-19 status, age in years and sex were almost always included in the sample metadata. Where HLA class I and class II types were available, the types were taken from metadata supplied by the sample provider, not from assay-based typing. Results the study describes overall, beyond this receptor: The amount of clinical and demographic metadata varied by source and participant and was provided uncurated.

CDR1 and CDR2 (SEHNR, FQNEAQ) derive from the germline V gene (reference sequence). Trimming leaves V shorter by 1 base and J shorter by 7 bases, with the junction holding 6 bases beyond the gene matches. Spanning cysteine to phenylalanine, the CDR3 consists of 15 amino acids. The kept DNA is CDR3 alone, 45 bases in frame from the first base. TCRbeta CDR3 regions were amplified from genomic DNA by means of the immunoSEQ Assay, a bias-controlled multiplex PCR. In the authors' own workflow: The number of nucleated cells in each sample was estimated by amplification of reference gene primers within the assay. Sequence reads were collapsed and filtered to measure the absolute abundance of every unique TCRbeta CDR3 rearrangement. Productive Simpson clonality was computed per sample as the square root of Simpson's diversity index over productive rearrangements. TCRdb took over this immuneACCESS table, retaining in-frame rearrangements with V and J assigned. Such tables are incomplete; in checked studies, under half of the missing clones stem from an unresolved V gene, and the remainder is unexplained. V and J calls and clone size are copied from that table; D and trimming were computed from the DNA. For this sample there are roughly 280,000 clones; approximately 86% appear just once. Roughly 5% of the sample rests with the top ten.

About this clone: Its antigen remains unidentified. No clone much larger than this one lies a single base away; base qualities are absent.

In Seattle, one collaborating source enrolled patients while the infection was active and tracked those patients longitudinally over the course of disease. Each collaborating institution followed its own protocols to collect whole blood in K2EDTA tubes. For TCRbeta analysis, collaborator samples were shipped as frozen whole blood, as isolated PBMCs, or as DNA extracted from either sample type. The TCR sequence derives from a woman aged 55-69 years with COVID-19, enrolled during active disease. Sequencing was performed on peripheral blood. Here the chain combines TRBV7-9 and TRBJ2-1, with 8 bases in between that match TRBD2. The CDR3 protein sequence reads: CASSLDTGGPNEQFF. The sequenced DNA is TGTGCCAGCAGCTTAGATACGGGAGGGCCAAATGAGCAGTTCTTC.